This TCR beta chain was obtained from a study of T cells in localized non-small cell lung cancer. Of note for this clone: Its antigen is still unknown.

Sequencing was performed with immunoSEQ multiplex PCR; in TCRdb, only in-frame clones are kept and a portion is missing. The table has around 50,000 clones, about nine tenths seen once. Broader study findings: Median detection of top 100 tumor clones in adjacent lung was around 57 clones. Uninvolved neighboring lung showed the greatest T cell clonality, exceeding tumor.

The germline V gene encodes CDR1 SGDLS and CDR2 YYNGEE. The CDR3 is made up of 17 amino acids. Trimming left V 3 bases short and J 0 bases short, with 18 bases between. This chain links TRBV9 with TRBJ1-1, with D perhaps matching TRBD1 (5 bases). The TCR originated in a woman aged 35 to 69 with stage I lung adenocarcinoma. Sample: peripheral blood, taken before any cancer treatment. The CDR3 DNA reads TGTGCCAGCAGCGCCTTGGGTGTGAGGGGCATGAACACTGAAGCTTTCTTT. It translates to CASSALGVRGMNTEAFF.